This T cell receptor (beta chain) was found in a study of T cells after yellow fever vaccination. Study context: Each low-cell-number fraction was prepared by means of SMART-Seq v4 Ultra Low Input.

The sample holds many counts of this clonotype. TCRdb re-derived calls from the 5' RACE reads in MiXCR, one entry per CDR3 protein. The sample consists of roughly 96,000 distinct CDR3 sequences, 8% to 10% of them appearing once. The length of the CDR3 is 14 residues. V shed 5 bases and J shed 2 bases, with 11 bases lying between them. Germline V lookup: CDR1 SEHNR, CDR2 FQNEAQ (reference sequence). V and J are TRBV7-9 and TRBJ2-3, with D possibly matching TRBD1 (5 bases). This TCR came from a man younger than 30 who received the YFV17D yellow fever vaccine. Sequenced material: CD8+ T cells not binding an NS4B(214-222) dextramer, sorted from PBMCs, taken around 16 days after the first yellow fever vaccination. In nucleotides, the CDR3 is TGTGCCAGCAGCACCCCAGGGTCCACAGATACGCAGTATTTT. It translates to CASSTPGSTDTQYF.